Shown below are 23 T cell receptor beta chains from a single sample sequenced in a study of cytomegalovirus exposure and HLA in healthy donors. The PCR ran on 60 Vbeta and 13 Jbeta primers. Only in-frame clones appear in the TCRdb table, and some are missing; sequencing was by immunoSEQ multiplex PCR. The repertoire holds 160,000 or so clones, roughly 81% seen once, with 4.9% in the top ten. The material sequenced was PBMCs. Every receptor here comes from a woman under 30 in good health and CMV-seropositive.

The table lists this clone with a count of one. The V gene is TRBV6-5, the J gene TRBJ2-5; D possibly corresponds to TRBD1 (6 bases). The J call may be in error: the DNA end matches TRBJ2-7 better. The germline CDR1 and CDR2 sequences are MNHEY and SVGAGI. The CDR3 is 14 amino acids. This chain's CDR3 is CASSYNDRTYEQYF. In DNA, the CDR3 is TGTGCCAGCAGTTACAACGACAGGACCTACGAGCAGTACTTC.

This chain uses TRBV7-2 with TRBJ1-3; TRBD1 agrees at 8 bases. Germline-derived CDR1 and CDR2 are SGHTA and FQGNSA. The CDR3 covers 13 residues. With 6 bases clipped from V and 4 bases from J, the junction kept 2 bases outside the gene matches. CDR3 in amino acids: CASRGQGGNTIYF. DNA of the CDR3: TGTGCCAGCAGAGGACAGGGAGGAAACACCATATATTTT.

This clone showed up just once. The chain joins TRBV11-2 to TRBJ2-7, with 11 bases aligning to TRBD1. V was pared by 4 bases and J by 3 bases, with 5 bases of the junction left unmatched. Per the germline V gene, CDR1 is SGHAT and CDR2 is FQNNGV. This CDR3 region has 15 residues. The CDR3 bases are TGTGCCAGCAGCTGGACCGGGACAGGGGGCTACGAGCAGTACTTC. It codes for CASSWTGTGGYEQYF.

This clone was observed a handful of times. CDR3 region: CASSEGGLAGVETQYF. Here the CDR3 DNA reads TGTGCCAGCAGTGAGGGGGGACTAGCGGGGGTGGAGACCCAGTACTTC. The J gene is TRBJ2-5, the V gene TRBV6-1; 14 nucleotides match TRBD2. This CDR3 has 16 amino acids. CDR1 and CDR2 from the germline V gene are MNHNS and SASEGT. V lost 3 bases to trimming and J lost 5 bases; unmatched junction nucleotides: 5.

The chain recombines TRBV5-1 with TRBJ1-4; 10 bases align to TRBD1. The CDR3 sequence is 16 residues long. Germline V gene lookup returns CDR1 SGHRS and CDR2 YFSETQ. V trimming: 2 bases; J trimming: 7 bases; junction bases outside the gene matches: 8. The CDR3 DNA reads as TGCGCCAGCAGCTTCCGGGACAGGGGAGAACCTGAAAAACTGTTTTTT. As protein: CASSFRDRGEPEKLFF.

The V gene is TRBV29-1, the J gene TRBJ2-7; 9 positions agree with TRBD1. From germline, CDR1 is SQVTM and CDR2 ANQGSEA. The CDR3 contains 15 residues. The V gene end was trimmed by 6 bases and the J gene end by 7 bases; junction bases not matched to a gene: 16. The CDR3 DNA reads as TGCAGCGTAACGCTTGGGGACAGGGCCCAAGGGGAGCAGTACTTC. This translates into CSVTLGDRAQGEQYF.

The chain recombines TRBV9 with TRBJ2-2, with 9 bases fitting TRBD1. Germline values: CDR1 SGDLS, CDR2 YYNGEE. The CDR3 consists of 14 residues. The V segment lost 3 bases and the J segment 3 bases; nucleotides outside the gene matches: 0. For the CDR3, the DNA is TGTGCCAGCAGCGGGACAGGGGACACCGGGGAGCTGTTTTTT. Encoded protein: CASSGTGDTGELFF.

This clone was observed once. This chain links TRBV7-9 with TRBJ1-2; D possibly corresponds to TRBD1 (5 bases). V lost 3 bases and J lost 6, with 17 bases in between. Germline CDR1 SEHNR, CDR2 FQNEAQ (reference sequence). The CDR3 is made up of 15 amino acids. CDR3 DNA: TGTGCCAGCAGCTTCAGGGTCCCCACCTCGGATGGCTACACCTTC. This codes for CASSFRVPTSDGYTF.

This chain joins TRBV5-4 and TRBJ1-6, with TRBD1 identical over 7 bases. This CDR3 is 13 amino acids long. Unmatched junction bases numbered 2, after V lost 4 bases and J lost 7 bases. Looked up from germline, CDR1 is SGHNT and CDR2 is YYREEE (reference sequence). CDR3 nucleotide sequence: TGTGCCAGCAGCATACAGGGGAATTCACCCCTCCACTTT. Its protein is CASSIQGNSPLHF.

The chain is built from TRBV7-3 and TRBJ1-1, with TRBD1 matching over 7 bases. Germline CDR1 reads SGHTA; CDR2 reads FQGTGA. Losses at the gene ends were 0 bases for V and 1 base for J; bases not matched to a gene: 2. The CDR3 sequence is 15 residues long. The CDR3: CASSLTRTGNTEAFF. The DNA of the CDR3 is TGTGCCAGCAGCTTAACCCGGACAGGGAACACTGAAGCTTTCTTT.

V gene TRBV7-2 combines with J gene TRBJ2-5; 10 positions match TRBD2. Germline lookup yields CDR1 SGHTA and CDR2 FQGNSA. Trimming cost V 5 bases and J 4 bases; bases outside gene matches: 7. The CDR3 contains 15 residues. CDR3 loop: CASSPRLAGRETQYF. The DNA for the CDR3 is TGTGCCAGCAGCCCCCGACTAGCGGGCCGAGAGACCCAGTACTTC.

The chain carries TRBV6-1 and TRBJ1-4; D call uncertain. Germline lookup yields CDR1 MNHNS and CDR2 SASEGT. The V end was cut by 6 bases, the J end by 6 bases, with 8 bases between. This CDR3 is 12 amino acids long. The CDR3, as DNA: TGTGCCAGCAGAAACTCGGATGAAAAACTGTTTTTT. Protein sequence: CASRNSDEKLFF.

V gene TRBV7-9 combines with J gene TRBJ2-5; TRBD2 is a possible D gene (6 bases). V dropped 8 bases and J dropped 11 bases, with 15 bases sitting between them. Germline lookup yields CDR1 SEHNR and CDR2 FQNEAQ (reference sequence). This CDR3 is built from 11 residues. The CDR3 region is CASGTPGSQYF. The CDR3 region has the DNA TGTGCCAGCGGGACTCCGGGATCGCAGTACTTC.

The chain links TRBV7-2 to TRBJ2-7, with D possibly TRBD1 on 7 matching bases. The CDR3 is 14 residues long. With 5 bases removed from V and 2 bases from J, the gap between germline ends came to 13 bases. The V gene's germline CDR1 is SGHTA and CDR2 FQGNSA. The CDR3 DNA is TGTGCCAGCAGCGCCAGGGGGGCCACCTACGAGCAGTACTTC. Its protein is CASSARGATYEQYF.

The chain is built from TRBV7-9 and TRBJ2-7; possible D gene TRBD2, 5 bases. CDR3 length: 17 amino acids. CDR1 and CDR2 (germline): SEHNR, FQNEAQ (reference sequence). V lost 6 bases to trimming and J lost 3 bases, with 24 bases between them. CDR3 region: CASRKLTITPTYYEQYF. The CDR3 DNA sequence: TGTGCCAGCAGAAAGTTGACTATTACCCCTACCTACTACGAGCAGTACTTC.

V is TRBV19 and J is TRBJ2-7, with D possibly matching TRBD2 (5 bases). CDR1 LNHDA and CDR2 SQIVND come from the germline V gene (reference sequence). The CDR3 loop spans 14 amino acids. The germline V and J ends were trimmed by 10 bases and 3 bases, with 19 bases remaining between them. The CDR3 DNA reads TGTGCCACTAGCACCGGAGGACCAGGCTACGAGCAGTACTTC. It yields the protein CATSTGGPGYEQYF. Variable domain in full (rest from reference TRBV19 and TRBJ2-7): DGGITQSPKYLFRKEGQNVTLSCEQNLNHDAMYWYRQDPGQGLRLIYYSQIVNDFQKGDIAEGYSVSREKKESFPLTVTSAQKNPTAFYLCATSTGGPGYEQYFGPGTRLTVT.

V and J are TRBV4-2 and TRBJ2-2; 12 positions match TRBD2. The CDR3 has 16 amino acids. From germline, CDR1 is LGHNA and CDR2 YNFKEQ. Germline trimming cut 7 bases from V and 4 bases from J; bases unmatched to any gene: 7. This CDR3 is CASTLLAGGITGELFF. In DNA, the CDR3 is TGTGCCAGCACCCTACTAGCGGGGGGTATCACCGGGGAGCTGTTTTTT.

The chain has TRBV4-2 and TRBJ1-2; TRBD1 might be the D (5 bases). V was trimmed by 0 bases and J by 6 bases, leaving 11 bases between them. The CDR3 sequence is 14 residues long. Germline values: CDR1 LGHNA, CDR2 YNFKEQ. The CDR3, as DNA: TGTGCCAGCAGCCAAGAAGGACGGACACATGGCTACACCTTC. Its protein product is CASSQEGRTHGYTF.

The chain joins TRBV11-3 to TRBJ2-7; perhaps TRBD1 as D (7 bases). CDR1 and CDR2 from the germline V gene are SGHNT and YENEEA. The germline V and J ends were trimmed by 1 base and 3 bases, with 13 bases remaining between them. The CDR3 is 15 residues long. The CDR3 bases are TGTGCCAGCAGCTTAGGCCCGGGGGACAGCTACGAGCAGTACTTC. Translated: CASSLGPGDSYEQYF. The complete variable domain, with remaining parts taken from reference TRBV11-3 and TRBJ2-7, reads EAGVVQSPRYKIIEKKQPVAFWCNPISGHNTLYWYLQNLGQGPELLIRYENEEAVDDSQLPKDRFSAERLKGVDSTLKIQPAELGDSAVYLCASSLGPGDSYEQYFGPGTRLTVT.

The sample holds a few counts of this clone. V usage is TRBV6-5 and J usage is TRBJ1-4; the D gene is possibly TRBD1 (5 bases). V shed 5 bases and J shed 0 bases, with 10 bases lying between them. This CDR3 is 15 amino acids long. Germline V gene data show CDR1 as MNHEY and CDR2 as SVGAGI. CDR3 DNA: TGTGCCAGCAGTCAGACAGACGCAACTAATGAAAAACTGTTTTTT. Translated, it gives CASSQTDATNEKLFF.

This clone was recorded at least ten times. The genes are TRBV20-1 and TRBJ2-1; D is undetermined. Between the trimmed V and J ends, which lost 3 bases and 3 bases, there was a span of 3 bases. The CDR3 totals 11 residues. Germline loops: CDR1 DFQATT, CDR2 SNEGSKA (reference sequence). The CDR3 DNA reads TGCAGTGCTAGTCTCTACAATGAGCAGTTCTTC. Residues: CSASLYNEQFF.

This clone came up once. Sequence at one end of the junction differs from germline and may be a read error. This chain joins TRBV12-5 and TRBJ1-2; TRBD1 matches at 8 bases. Germline V lookup: CDR1 LGHNT, CDR2 FRNRAP. This CDR3 is 15 amino acids long. The chain's CDR3 is CASGPTTGQGSPRAF. The CDR3 coding sequence is TGTGCTAGTGGTCCGACCACCGGACAGGGTTCTCCCAGAGCCTTC.

This clone was found a few times. The chain links TRBV29-1 to TRBJ1-6; TRBD1 is a possible D gene (6 bases). The length of the CDR3 is 13 residues. Germline-derived CDR1 and CDR2 are SQVTM and ANQGSEA. This CDR3 is CRGPRWQGSPLHF. CDR3 DNA sequence: TGCAGGGGTCCTCGGTGGCAGGGGTCACCCCTCCACTTT.